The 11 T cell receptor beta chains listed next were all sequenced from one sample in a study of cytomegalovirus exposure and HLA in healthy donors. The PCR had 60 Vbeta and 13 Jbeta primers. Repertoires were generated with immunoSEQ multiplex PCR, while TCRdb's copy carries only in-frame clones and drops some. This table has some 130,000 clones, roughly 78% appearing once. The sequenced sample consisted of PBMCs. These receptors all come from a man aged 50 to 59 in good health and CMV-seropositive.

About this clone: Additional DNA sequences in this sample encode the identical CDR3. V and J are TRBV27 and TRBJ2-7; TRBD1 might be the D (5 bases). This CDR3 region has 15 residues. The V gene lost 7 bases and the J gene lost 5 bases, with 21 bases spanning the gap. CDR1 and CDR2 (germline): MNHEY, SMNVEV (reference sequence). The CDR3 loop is CASNRSGRGINEQYF. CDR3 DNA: TGTGCCAGCAACCGATCCGGTAGGGGTATCAACGAGCAGTACTTC.

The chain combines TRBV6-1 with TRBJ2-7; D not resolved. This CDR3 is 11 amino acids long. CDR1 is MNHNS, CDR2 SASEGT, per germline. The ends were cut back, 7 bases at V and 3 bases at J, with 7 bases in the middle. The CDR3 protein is CASTNSYEQYF. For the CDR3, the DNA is TGTGCCAGCACCAACAGCTACGAGCAGTACTTC.

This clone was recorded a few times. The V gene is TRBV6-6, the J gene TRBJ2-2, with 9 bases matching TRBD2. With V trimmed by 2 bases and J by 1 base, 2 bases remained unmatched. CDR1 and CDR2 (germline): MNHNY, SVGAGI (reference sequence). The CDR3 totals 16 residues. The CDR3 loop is CASSYATSGNTGELFF. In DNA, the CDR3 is TGTGCCAGCAGTTACGCGACTAGCGGGAACACCGGGGAGCTGTTTTTT.

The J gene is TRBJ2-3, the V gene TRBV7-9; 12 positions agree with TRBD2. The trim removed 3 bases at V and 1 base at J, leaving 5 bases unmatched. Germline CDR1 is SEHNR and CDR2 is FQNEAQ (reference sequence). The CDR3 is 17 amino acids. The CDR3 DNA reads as TGTGCCAGCAGCTTCGTGACTAGCGGGGGAGGCACAGATACGCAGTATTTT. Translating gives CASSFVTSGGGTDTQYF.

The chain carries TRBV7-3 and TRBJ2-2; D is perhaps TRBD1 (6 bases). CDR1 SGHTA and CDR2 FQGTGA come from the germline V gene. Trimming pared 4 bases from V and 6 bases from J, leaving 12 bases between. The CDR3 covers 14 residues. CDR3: CASSSGQPAGELFF. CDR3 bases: TGTGCCAGCAGCTCAGGACAGCCCGCCGGGGAGCTGTTTTTT. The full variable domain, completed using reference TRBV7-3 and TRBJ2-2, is GAGVSQTPSNKVTEKGKYVELRCDPISGHTALYWYRQSLGQGPEFLIYFQGTGAADDSGLPNDRFFAVRPEGSVSTLKIQRTERGDSAVYLCASSSGQPAGELFFGEGSRLTVL.

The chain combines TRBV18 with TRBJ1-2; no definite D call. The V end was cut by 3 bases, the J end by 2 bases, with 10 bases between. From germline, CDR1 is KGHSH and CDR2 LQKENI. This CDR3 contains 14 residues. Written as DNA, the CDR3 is TGTGCCAGCTCACCCCTGACAACAAACTATGGCTACACCTTC. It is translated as CASSPLTTNYGYTF.

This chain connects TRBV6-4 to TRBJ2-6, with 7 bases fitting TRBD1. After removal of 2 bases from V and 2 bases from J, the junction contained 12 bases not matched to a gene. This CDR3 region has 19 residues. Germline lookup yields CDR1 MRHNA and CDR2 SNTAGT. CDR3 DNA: TGTGCCAGCAGTGACGGGACAGCCAGACGTACAACTGGGGCCAACGTCCTGACTTTC. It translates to CASSDGTARRTTGANVLTF.

CDR3 sequence: CASSQVPGNTEAFF. CDR3 bases: TGCGCCAGCAGCCAAGTGCCGGGGAACACTGAAGCTTTCTTT. The chain uses TRBV4-1 and TRBJ1-1, with D unclear. The CDR3 contains 14 residues. V was shortened by 1 base and J by 1 base, with 7 bases between the two germline ends. Germline CDR1 is MGHRA and CDR2 is YSYEKL.

Written as DNA, the CDR3 is TGTGCTAGTGGTCCAGGGTCTCTAGAGACCCAGTACTTC. Its protein is CASGPGSLETQYF. V and J are TRBV12-5 and TRBJ2-5; TRBD1 is a possible D gene (5 bases). Germline lookup yields CDR1 LGHNT and CDR2 FRNRAP. Trimming took 5 bases from V and 4 from J, leaving 11 bases between them. CDR3 length equals 13 residues.

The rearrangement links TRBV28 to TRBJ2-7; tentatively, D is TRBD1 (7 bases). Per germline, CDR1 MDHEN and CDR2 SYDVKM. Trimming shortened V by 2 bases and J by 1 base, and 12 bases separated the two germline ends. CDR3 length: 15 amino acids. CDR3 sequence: CASSLAGQRSYEQYF. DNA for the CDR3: TGTGCCAGCAGTTTAGCGGGACAGCGATCCTACGAGCAGTACTTC.

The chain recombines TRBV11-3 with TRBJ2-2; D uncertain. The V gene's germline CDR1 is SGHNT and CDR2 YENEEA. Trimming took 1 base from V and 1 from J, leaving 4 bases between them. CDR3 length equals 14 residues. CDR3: CASSLGQNTGELFF. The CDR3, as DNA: TGTGCCAGCAGCTTAGGACAGAACACCGGGGAGCTGTTTTTT.